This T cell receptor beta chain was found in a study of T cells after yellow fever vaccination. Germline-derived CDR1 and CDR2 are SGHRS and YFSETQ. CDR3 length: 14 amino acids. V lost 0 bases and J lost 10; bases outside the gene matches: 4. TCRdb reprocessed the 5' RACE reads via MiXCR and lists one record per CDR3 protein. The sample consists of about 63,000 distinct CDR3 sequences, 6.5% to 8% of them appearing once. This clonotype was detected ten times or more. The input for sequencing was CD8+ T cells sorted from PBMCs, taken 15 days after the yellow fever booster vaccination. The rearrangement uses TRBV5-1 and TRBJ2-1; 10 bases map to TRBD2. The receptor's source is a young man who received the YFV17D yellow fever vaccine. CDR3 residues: CASSLALAGEEQFF. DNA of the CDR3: TGCGCCAGCAGCTTGGCTCTAGCGGGAGAGGAGCAGTTCTTC.